These 31 T cell receptor beta chains came from one sample sequenced in a study of T cell responses to AZD1222 COVID-19 vaccine. Profiled with immunoSEQ multiplex PCR; TCRdb holds only in-frame clones, not every one. This sample has about 160,000 clones, with roughly 90% found just once. The sequenced sample was peripheral blood, obtained 28 days after the second AZD1222 dose. The receptors originated from an adult who received the AZD1222 COVID-19 vaccine.

Remarks on this clone: Other DNA sequences in this specimen translate into the identical CDR3. This sequence joins TRBV19 and TRBJ2-2; D is unresolved. Trimming cost V 3 bases and J 0 bases, with 8 bases left between them. Germline-derived CDR1 and CDR2 are LNHDA and SQIVND (reference sequence). The CDR3 is 15 residues long. CDR3 protein: CASSIGGPNTGELFF. The CDR3 nucleotides read TGTGCCAGTAGTATCGGTGGGCCGAACACCGGGGAGCTGTTTTTT. Full variable domain (rest looked up from reference TRBV19 and TRBJ2-2): DGGITQSPKYLFRKEGQNVTLSCEQNLNHDAMYWYRQDPGQGLRLIYYSQIVNDFQKGDIAEGYSVSREKKESFPLTVTSAQKNPTAFYLCASSIGGPNTGELFFGEGSRLTVL.

The genes are TRBV6-5 and TRBJ2-7; 7 bases are shared with TRBD1. Germline CDR1 reads MNHEY; CDR2 reads SVGAGI. Trimming at V came to 6 bases and at J to 1 base, leaving 9 bases not matched to a gene. CDR3 length equals 15 residues. Written as DNA, the CDR3 is TGTGCCAGCAGGGGGACAGAGAAAGGTTCCTACGAGCAGTACTTC. It is translated as CASRGTEKGSYEQYF.

V gene TRBV6-5 combines with J gene TRBJ2-7; either TRBD1 or TRBD2 may fit D (5 bases each). Germline V gene data show CDR1 as MNHEY and CDR2 as SVGAGI. V lost 4 bases, J lost 7 bases, and 17 bases lay in between. This CDR3 spans 14 amino acids. The CDR3: CASSSRDRIVEQYF. In DNA form, the CDR3 reads TGTGCCAGCAGTTCCCGGGACCGGATTGTTGAGCAGTACTTC.

The chain is built from TRBV27 and TRBJ1-2; D not resolved. V lost 0 bases to trimming and J lost 0 bases, with 5 bases between them. Germline V gene sequence: CDR1 MNHEY, CDR2 SMNVEV (reference sequence). The CDR3 loop spans 14 amino acids. The CDR3 region is CASSLSGSNYGYTF. The CDR3 DNA reads TGTGCCAGCAGTTTATCCGGTTCTAACTATGGCTACACCTTC.

This chain uses TRBV7-2 with TRBJ2-7; 8 nucleotides agree with TRBD1. The V gene's germline CDR1 is SGHTA and CDR2 FQGNSA. The length of the CDR3 is 17 residues. Trimming took 5 bases from V and 5 from J; bases not matched to a gene: 17. The CDR3 reads CASSPQPRGRGLDEQYF. CDR3 coding DNA: TGTGCCAGCAGCCCCCAGCCTCGAGGCAGGGGGCTGGACGAGCAGTACTTC.

This chain joins TRBV2 and TRBJ2-1; no reliable D call. V was trimmed by 6 bases and J by 7 bases, leaving 7 bases between them. Looked up from germline, CDR1 is SNHLY and CDR2 is FYNNEI. There are 11 residues in the CDR3. CDR3 loop: CASSPVNEQFF. CDR3 DNA sequence: TGTGCCAGCAGCCCAGTTAATGAGCAGTTCTTC. Drawing the rest from reference TRBV2 and TRBJ2-1, the complete variable domain is EPEVTQTPSHQVTQMGQEVILRCVPISNHLYFYWYRQILGQKVEFLVSFYNNEISEKSEIFDDQFSVERPDGSNFTLKIRSTKLEDSAMYFCASSPVNEQFFGPGTRLTVL.

The table lists this clone with a few counts. Other DNA sequences in the sample encode the same CDR3. J is TRBJ1-1 and V is TRBV6-5; D unclear. V was cut by 2 bases and J by 2 bases, with 3 bases left in between. Looked up from germline, CDR1 is MNHEY and CDR2 is SVGAGI. The CDR3 consists of 12 residues. In DNA, the CDR3 is TGTGCCAGCAGTTACGCAAACACTGAAGCTTTCTTT. This sequence encodes CASSYANTEAFF.

CDR3 sequence (DNA): TGTGCCAGCAGTCCGGACAGTTACGAGCAGTACTTC. Translating gives CASSPDSYEQYF. This chain uses TRBV12-3 or TRBV12-4 with TRBJ2-7; D perhaps matches TRBD1 (6 bases). The CDR3 runs to 12 residues. V was trimmed by 5 bases and J by 4 bases, leaving 9 bases between them.

This chain links TRBV7-6 with TRBJ2-3; D may correspond to TRBD1 or TRBD2 (6 bases each). CDR1 SGHVS and CDR2 FNYEAQ come from the germline V gene. The CDR3 sequence is 16 residues long. V was pared by 1 base and J by 1 base, with 12 bases between. The CDR3 reads CASSLDGGPGTDTQYF. CDR3 in DNA: TGTGCCAGCAGCTTAGATGGGGGGCCCGGCACAGATACGCAGTATTTT.

This chain connects TRBV5-4 to TRBJ2-1; no reliable D call. The CDR3 runs 14 residues. Per germline, CDR1 SGHNT and CDR2 YYREEE (reference sequence). Trimming took off 0 bases at V and 6 bases at J, with 10 bases between the two ends. As DNA, the CDR3 is TGTGCCAGCAGCTTGGATGCCAGCAGCAATGAGCAGTTCTTC. Translation: CASSLDASSNEQFF.

The chain carries TRBV30 and TRBJ2-7; TRBD1 aligns across 7 bases. With V trimmed by 0 bases and J by 7 bases, 6 bases remained unmatched. Germline V lookup: CDR1 GTSNPN, CDR2 SVGIG (reference sequence). The CDR3 sequence is 13 residues long. The CDR3 bases are TGTGCCTGGAGTGTCGAGGGGGCGCGGGAGCAGTACTTC. Translated, it gives CAWSVEGAREQYF.

V gene TRBV5-8 combines with J gene TRBJ2-2; unclear D gene. The V gene's germline CDR1 is SGHTS and CDR2 YDEGEE. Trimming took 0 bases from V and 8 from J, leaving 5 bases between them. The CDR3 sequence is 12 residues long. The CDR3 DNA reads TGTGCCAGCAGCTTGGAGAGGGGGGAGCTGTTTTTT. It encodes CASSLERGELFF.

The gene calls are TRBV5-1 and TRBJ1-1; no firm D call. Trimming stripped 0 bases from V and 8 bases from J, with 5 bases between. The CDR3 runs 11 residues. Germline CDR1 and CDR2: SGHRS and YFSETQ. In nucleotides, the CDR3 is TGCGCCAGCAGCTTGGGACTAGAAGCTTTCTTT. Translated: CASSLGLEAFF.

The V call is TRBV7-9, the J call TRBJ2-2; D ambiguous. Trimming left V 5 bases short and J 2 bases short, with 6 bases between. The V gene's germline CDR1 is SEHNR and CDR2 FQNEAQ (reference sequence). The CDR3 consists of 13 residues. As DNA, the CDR3 is TGTGCCAGCAGCGCTCGAAACACCGGGGAGCTGTTTTTT. Amino acid sequence: CASSARNTGELFF.

This chain joins TRBV6-2 or TRBV6-3 and TRBJ1-2; no definite D call. CDR3 length: 14 amino acids. The germline V gene has CDR1 MNHEY and CDR2 SVGEGT. Between the trimmed V and J ends, which lost 0 bases and 7 bases, there was a span of 12 bases. The CDR3 DNA reads as TGTGCCAGCAGTTACTCGGCCGGGCGGAGTGGCTACACCTTC. This translates into CASSYSAGRSGYTF.

The chain links TRBV5-6 to TRBJ1-1, with unresolved D. From germline, CDR1 is SGHDT and CDR2 YYEEEE. The CDR3 is made up of 12 amino acids. Trimming removed 4 bases at V and 1 base at J, with 5 bases between. CDR3 nucleotide sequence: TGTGCCAGCAGCCCCTGGAACACTGAAGCTTTCTTT. Translating gives CASSPWNTEAFF.

The J gene is TRBJ1-5, the V gene TRBV12-5, with 7 bases that match TRBD1. With 5 bases clipped from V and 4 bases from J, the junction kept 11 bases outside the gene matches. The CDR3 spans 16 residues. Germline assignment: CDR1 LGHNT and CDR2 FRNRAP. In nucleotides, the CDR3 is TGTGCTAGTGGTCCCATTGGGACAGCTCCGAATCAGCCCCAGCATTTT. It encodes CASGPIGTAPNQPQHF.

This clone was seen only a few times. The V call is TRBV5-8, the J call TRBJ2-7; 7 bases line up with TRBD1. CDR1 and CDR2 from the germline V gene are SGHTS and YDEGEE. The V and J ends lost 0 bases and 7 bases, in that order; junction bases with no gene match: 10. This CDR3 region has 15 residues. CDR3 DNA: TGTGCCAGCAGCTTGGCTTCAGGGCCCAGGGGGGAGCAGTACTTC. Amino acids: CASSLASGPRGEQYF.

V gene TRBV4-2 combines with J gene TRBJ1-1; D remains unclear. Germline values: CDR1 LGHNA, CDR2 YNFKEQ. V was pared by 4 bases and J by 1 base, with 13 bases between. This CDR3 region has 15 residues. Here the CDR3 DNA reads TGTGCCAGCAGCCCCGGGAACGGAAGGAACACTGAAGCTTTCTTT. Its protein product is CASSPGNGRNTEAFF.

The chain is built from TRBV5-4 and TRBJ2-6; D is possibly TRBD2 (5 bases). Looked up from germline, CDR1 is SGHNT and CDR2 is YYREEE (reference sequence). V lost 7 bases and J lost 0, with 8 bases in between. The CDR3 consists of 14 residues. The CDR3 region is CASARDSGANVLTF. For the CDR3, the DNA is TGTGCCAGCGCCCGGGACTCTGGGGCCAACGTCCTGACTTTC.

The V gene is TRBV2, the J gene TRBJ1-1; a possible D gene is TRBD1 (5 bases). Germline V gene lookup returns CDR1 SNHLY and CDR2 FYNNEI. V lost 8 bases and J 6 bases, leaving 19 bases between the germline ends. The length of the CDR3 is 14 residues. The CDR3 here is CASSPQGGRAEAFF. The CDR3 DNA reads TGTGCCAGCTCCCCCCAGGGAGGAAGGGCTGAAGCTTTCTTT.

This rearrangement joins TRBV5-1 to TRBJ1-2; D gene unclear. The CDR3 has 14 amino acids. Trimming left V 3 bases short and J 7 bases short, with 16 bases between. In germline, CDR1 is SGHRS, CDR2 YFSETQ. The CDR3 coding sequence is TGCGCCAGCAGCTCTAAAGGGCCCCAAATTGGCTACACCTTC. Translating gives CASSSKGPQIGYTF.

The rearrangement uses TRBV10-3 and TRBJ1-2; D call uncertain. CDR1 ENHRY and CDR2 SYGVKD come from the germline V gene. V lost 0 bases and J 3 bases, leaving 8 bases between the germline ends. The CDR3 has 14 amino acids. The CDR3 region is CAISESIGDYGYTF. CDR3 nucleotides: TGTGCCATCAGTGAGTCTATCGGGGACTATGGCTACACCTTC.

This rearrangement joins TRBV29-1 to TRBJ2-7, with 9 bases lining up with TRBD1. This CDR3 comprises 14 residues. Germline CDR1 is SQVTM and CDR2 is ANQGSEA. The trim removed 6 bases at V and 5 bases at J, leaving 11 bases unmatched. This CDR3 is CSVGTGTGRHEQYF. The CDR3 region has the DNA TGCAGCGTAGGAACCGGGACAGGGAGGCACGAGCAGTACTTC.

V usage is TRBV29-1 and J usage is TRBJ1-1; D uncertain. Germline values: CDR1 SQVTM, CDR2 ANQGSEA. The CDR3 consists of 11 residues. The V gene lost 4 bases and the J gene lost 0 bases, with 3 bases spanning the gap. For the CDR3, the DNA is TGCAGCGTTGTGATGAACACTGAAGCTTTCTTT. As protein: CSVVMNTEAFF.

The J gene is TRBJ1-2, the V gene TRBV6-5; TRBD1 agrees at 7 bases. The CDR3 loop spans 13 amino acids. Germline V gene data show CDR1 as MNHEY and CDR2 as SVGAGI. The J segment lost 4 bases and the V segment lost 6 bases, leaving 5 bases of the junction unmatched. CDR3 nucleotides: TGTGCCAGCAGCGCCGACAGGGCCTATGGCTACACCTTC. It specifies CASSADRAYGYTF.

The chain recombines TRBV16 with TRBJ2-7; either TRBD1 or TRBD2 may supply D (5 bases each). The V gene's germline CDR1 is KGHSY and CDR2 FQNENV. The CDR3 is 13 amino acids. The V end was cut by 8 bases, the J end by 3 bases, with 14 bases between. CDR3 region: CASGPGRSYEQYF. The CDR3 region has the DNA TGTGCCAGCGGACCGGGACGGAGCTACGAGCAGTACTTC.

The J gene is TRBJ1-2, the V gene TRBV11-2, with 7 nucleotides matching TRBD1. Germline V gene lookup returns CDR1 SGHAT and CDR2 FQNNGV. Trimming removed 0 bases from V and 5 bases from J; junction bases left unmatched: 9. CDR3 length equals 16 residues. The CDR3 reads CASSLDMSPGGYGYTF. The DNA of the CDR3 is TGTGCCAGCAGCTTAGATATGTCCCCAGGGGGATATGGCTACACCTTC.

The gene calls are TRBV9 and TRBJ2-2, with TRBD1 as a possible D gene (5 bases). There are 14 residues in the CDR3. Deletions cut 0 bases from V and 4 bases from J, with 7 bases between. CDR1 and CDR2 from the germline V gene are SGDLS and YYNGEE. The CDR3 loop reads CASSVDQGTGELFF. DNA for the CDR3: TGTGCCAGCAGCGTAGACCAGGGCACCGGGGAGCTGTTTTTT.

The chain links TRBV10-3 to TRBJ2-1; D is possibly TRBD2 (6 bases). Germline loops: CDR1 ENHRY, CDR2 SYGVKD. This CDR3 has 16 amino acids. V gave up 3 bases and J gave up 0 bases, with 12 bases separating them. CDR3 coding DNA: TGTGCCATCAGTGAACGACGGGACTCCTCCTACAATGAGCAGTTCTTC. Protein: CAISERRDSSYNEQFF.

The chain has TRBV18 and TRBJ2-1; TRBD2 agrees at 10 bases. The CDR3 runs 16 residues. The V segment lost 5 bases and the J segment 8 bases; nucleotides outside the gene matches: 12. In germline, CDR1 is KGHSH, CDR2 LQKENI. The CDR3 DNA is TGTGCCAGCTCAAAAGAAGCGGGAGGGCCGGCTCATGAGCAGTTCTTC. Its translation is CASSKEAGGPAHEQFF.